Listed below are T cell receptor beta chains from one sample, sequenced in a study of OX40 agonist ivuxolimab in advanced cancers. Some clones are missing from TCRdb's copy, which holds only in-frame ones; the method was immunoSEQ multiplex PCR. The sample shows more than 55,000 clones, about 84% of them seen only once. Sequencing used CD4+ or CD8+ T cells sorted from blood, obtained in a trial of the OX40 agonist ivuxolimab. Receptors originate from an adult with an advanced solid tumor such as melanoma, head and neck, liver or kidney cancer. Both conserved end residues are part of each CDR3. The D gene is left open where the match is weak. A row's size may be missing; if present it is once, few, many or a size class.

J | D | size | V | CDR3 | DNA
TRBJ2-3 | TRBD2 | NA | TRBV6-5 | CASRIAGGLDTQYF | TGTGCCAGCAGGATAGCGGGGGGGCTGGATACGCAGTATTTT
TRBJ1-1 | NA | once | TRBV7-9 | CASSPWGAPMNTEAFF | TGTGCCAGCAGCCCTTGGGGTGCCCCTATGAACACTGAAGCTTTCTTT
TRBJ1-2 | TRBD1 | many | TRBV27 | CASSLTWTGKNGYTF | TGTGCCAGCAGCCTGACATGGACAGGGAAGAATGGCTACACCTTC
TRBJ1-1 | TRBD1 | NA | TRBV10-3 | CAISRTGGTEAFF | TGTGCCATCAGCCGAACAGGGGGCACTGAAGCTTTCTTT
TRBJ2-3 | NA | NA | TRBV15 | CATSRDGGHLTDTQYF | TGTGCCACCAGCAGAGATGGGGGACACCTCACAGATACGCAGTATTTT
TRBJ1-2 | NA | NA | TRBV5-1 | CASSLGTVGGYTF | TGCGCCAGCAGCTTAGGAACGGTCGGAGGCTACACCTTC
TRBJ2-5 | TRBD1 | NA | TRBV27 | CASRTGGAPETQYF | TGTGCCAGCAGGACAGGGGGCGCGCCAGAGACCCAGTACTTC
TRBJ2-7 | NA | once | TRBV11-2 | CASSLALGQTYSYEQYF | TGTGCCAGCAGCTTAGCCCTAGGACAGACCTACTCCTACGAGCAGTACTTC
TRBJ2-5 | TRBD2 | NA | TRBV28 | CASSPYLAGLGETQYF | TGTGCCAGTAGTCCTTACCTAGCGGGCCTTGGAGAGACCCAGTACTTC
TRBJ1-1 | TRBD1 | once | TRBV27 | CASSLDRGTEAFF | TGTGCCAGCAGCTTGGACAGGGGGACTGAAGCTTTCTTT
TRBJ2-7 | NA | few | TRBV6-5 | CASSYKGYEQYF | TGTGCCAGCAGTTACAAAGGGTACGAGCAGTACTTC
TRBJ1-5 | NA | NA | TRBV30 | CAWRDAGIGQPQHF | TGTGCCTGGAGAGATGCAGGGATTGGTCAGCCCCAGCATTTT
TRBJ2-7 | TRBD1 | NA | TRBV6-6 | CASSLRNRGPYEQYF | TGTGCCAGCAGTCTAAGGAACAGGGGGCCATACGAGCAGTACTTC
TRBJ1-1 | TRBD1 | NA | TRBV6-5 | CASSPGQGVTEAFF | TGTGCCAGCAGCCCGGGACAGGGGGTCACTGAAGCTTTCTTT
TRBJ2-1 | NA | NA | TRBV20-1 | CSALGNEQFF | TGCAGTGCCTTAGGTAATGAGCAGTTCTTC
TRBJ1-2 | NA | NA | TRBV6-5 | CASSNGGLGYGYTF | TGTGCCAGCAGCAACGGGGGGTTAGGCTATGGCTACACCTTC
TRBJ1-5 | TRBD1 | few | TRBV18 | CASSPDRGGNQPQHF | TGTGCCAGCTCTCCCGACAGGGGAGGCAATCAGCCCCAGCATTTT
TRBJ2-7 | TRBD1 | NA | TRBV5-8 | CASSLGAINRGSQYF | TGTGCCAGCAGCTTGGGGGCCATAAACAGGGGAAGTCAGTACTTC
TRBJ2-7 | NA | NA | TRBV18 | CASSPSTLRFEQYF | TGTGCCAGCTCACCAAGCACTCTTCGATTCGAGCAGTACTTC
TRBJ2-5 | TRBD2 | NA | TRBV5-1 | CASSLAWLAVSGQETQYF | TGCGCCAGCAGCTTGGCTTGGCTAGCGGTCTCCGGGCAAGAGACCCAGTACTTC
TRBJ2-1 | NA | NA | TRBV29-1 | CSVEDRIHKGYEQFF | TGCAGCGTTGAAGATCGAATACACAAGGGCTATGAGCAGTTCTTC
TRBJ2-2 | TRBD2 | NA | TRBV4-2 | CASSQKGLAGLFNTGELFF | TGTGCCAGCAGCCAAAAGGGACTAGCGGGACTGTTCAACACCGGGGAGCTGTTTTTT
TRBJ1-3 | TRBD1 | NA | TRBV9 | CASSRDSSFGNTIYF | TGTGCCAGCAGCAGGGACAGCTCTTTTGGAAACACCATATATTTT
TRBJ1-1 | NA | few | TRBV29-1 | CSVLGQNTEAFF | TGCAGCGTTTTAGGACAGAACACTGAAGCTTTCTTT
TRBJ2-7 | NA | NA | TRBV5-5 | CASSQVGQGVNEQYF | TGTGCCAGCAGTCAAGTCGGGCAGGGAGTCAACGAGCAGTACTTC
TRBJ2-1 | NA | NA | TRBV2 | CASSEEGNFYNEQFF | TGTGCCAGTAGTGAAGAGGGGAACTTCTACAATGAGCAGTTCTTC
TRBJ1-5 | NA | NA | TRBV21-1 | CASSKAQGQRFNQPQHF | TGTGCCAGCAGCAAAGCGCAAGGACAGCGATTCAATCAGCCCCAGCATTTT
TRBJ2-7 | NA | NA | TRBV11-3 | CASSLGPLRYEQYF | TGTGCCAGCAGCTTAGGGCCCCTTCGCTACGAGCAGTACTTC
TRBJ2-5 | TRBD1 | NA | TRBV7-9 | CASRDRDRGPETQYF | TGTGCCAGCAGGGACCGGGACAGGGGGCCCGAGACCCAGTACTTC
TRBJ2-7 | NA | few | TRBV2 | CASSGDGSEQYF | TGTGCCAGCAGTGGAGACGGGAGCGAGCAGTACTTC
TRBJ1-1 | NA | NA | TRBV5-4 | CASSAWHLNTEAFF | TGTGCCAGCAGCGCCTGGCACTTGAACACTGAAGCTTTCTTT
TRBJ2-7 | NA | once | TRBV28 | CASARAGETYEQYF | TGTGCCAGCGCCCGGGCAGGGGAGACCTACGAGCAGTACTTC
TRBJ2-7 | NA | NA | TRBV18 | CASSPSSDEQYF | TGTGCCAGCTCACCCTCTAGCGACGAGCAGTACTTC
TRBJ2-7 | TRBD2 | NA | TRBV19 | CASSRRDYQGYEQYF | TGTGCCAGTAGCCGCCGGGACTACCAGGGCTACGAGCAGTACTTC
TRBJ2-2 | TRBD1 | NA | TRBV6-5 | CASTRTGEPGELFF | TGTGCCAGCACTCGGACAGGGGAGCCCGGGGAGCTGTTTTTT
TRBJ2-7 | TRBD1 | few | TRBV2 | CASSAAGTGGSYEQYF | TGTGCCAGCAGTGCAGCCGGGACAGGGGGCTCTTACGAGCAGTACTTC
TRBJ2-1 | TRBD2 | NA | TRBV7-9 | CASSLGLAINEQFF | TGTGCCAGCAGCTTGGGACTAGCGATCAATGAGCAGTTCTTC
TRBJ1-2 | TRBD1 | NA | TRBV27 | CASSYFRQGSLYGYTF | TGTGCCAGCAGTTACTTCCGACAGGGTTCCCTCTATGGCTACACCTTC
TRBJ1-3 | NA | few | TRBV28 | CASSFGGSSGNTIYF | TGTGCCAGCAGTTTCGGGGGATCATCTGGAAACACCATATATTTT
TRBJ1-6 | NA | NA | TRBV2 | CASSESLLRANSPLHF | TGTGCCAGCAGTGAATCGCTACTTAGGGCCAATTCACCCCTCCACTTT
TRBJ2-7 | NA | once | TRBV5-1 | CASSLVPAVLTPTSEYF | TGCGCCAGCAGCTTGGTGCCGGCAGTGCTTACACCTACGAGCGAGTACTTC
TRBJ1-3 | TRBD1 | NA | TRBV9 | CASSSGQPNSGNTIYF | TGTGCCAGCAGCTCGGGACAGCCGAACTCTGGAAACACCATATATTTT
TRBJ1-1 | NA | NA | TRBV7-9 | CASSNRGMTEAFF | TGTGCCAGCAGCAACCGAGGGATGACTGAAGCTTTCTTT
TRBJ2-5 | TRBD2 | NA | TRBV10-2 | CASSERAGVVETQYF | TGCGCCAGCAGTGAGAGGGCGGGAGTAGTGGAGACCCAGTACTTC
TRBJ2-3 | NA | NA | TRBV6-5 | CASREKKTRTQYF | TGTGCCAGCAGAGAAAAGAAAACCCGAACGCAGTATTTT
TRBJ1-4 | NA | NA | TRBV11-1 | CASSEDMGEKLFF | TGTGCCAGCAGCGAGGACATGGGGGAAAAACTGTTTTTT
TRBJ2-7 | TRBD2 | NA | TRBV28 | CASSRGLAGEGAREQYF | TGTGCCAGCAGTCGCGGACTAGCGGGAGAAGGGGCGCGCGAGCAGTACTTC
TRBJ2-4 | NA | once | TRBV19 | CASSRDQLGKNIQYF | TGTGCCAGTAGCCGGGATCAGCTAGGCAAAAACATTCAGTACTTC
TRBJ2-7 | NA | NA | TRBV5-1 | CASSLVSGATYEQYF | TGCGCCAGCAGCTTGGTTTCAGGAGCTACTTACGAGCAGTACTTC
TRBJ1-1 | NA | few | TRBV7-2 | CASSSGTGLEAFF | TGTGCCAGCAGCTCAGGAACAGGGCTTGAAGCTTTCTTT
TRBJ1-3 | NA | once | TRBV14 | CASSQEFSGGMGFGNTIYF | TGTGCCAGCAGCCAAGAATTCTCCGGGGGAATGGGCTTTGGAAACACCATATATTTT
TRBJ1-2 | NA | NA | TRBV6-6 | CASSNLGAEIYGYTF | TGTGCCAGCAGTAACTTGGGGGCGGAGATCTATGGCTACACCTTC
TRBJ1-2 | TRBD1 | NA | TRBV30 | CAWTSGTGAGYTF | TGTGCCTGGACCTCCGGGACAGGGGCCGGCTACACCTTC
TRBJ1-2 | NA | NA | TRBV6-1 | CASSAGRGSNYGYTF | TGTGCCAGCAGTGCGGGTAGGGGGTCAAACTATGGCTACACCTTC
TRBJ1-4 | NA | NA | TRBV19 | CASSIDPGGFGEKLFF | TGTGCCAGTAGTATAGATCCGGGGGGATTCGGTGAAAAACTGTTTTTT
TRBJ1-1 | NA | NA | TRBV7-9 | CASEPSGFSAEAFF | TGTGCCAGCGAACCATCTGGGTTCAGCGCTGAAGCTTTCTTT